This TCR beta chain was recorded in a study of T-cell reconstitution after alpha-beta-depleted transplantation in children. This clonotype has ten or more counts. Preparation of the TCRbeta library was carried out with unique molecular identifiers. MiXCR was run by TCRdb on the PCR reads, yielding one entry per CDR3 protein. In the table there are some 200,000 distinct CDR3 sequences, about 14% of which are singletons. Germline V lookup: CDR1 GTSNPN, CDR2 SVGIG (reference sequence). V was pared by 4 bases and J by 6 bases, with 7 bases of the junction left unmatched. The CDR3 covers 15 residues. This specimen was PBMCs from the stem cell graft donor, taken from the stem cell graft. This TCR was sampled from a human donor who donated a stem cell graft to a child with acute lymphoblastic leukemia. The chain couples TRBV30 to TRBJ2-4; 12 bases align to TRBD1. In nucleotides, the CDR3 is TGTGCCTGGAACCCGGGACAGGGGGCACTAAACATTCAGTACTTC. Its translation: CAWNPGQGALNIQYF.